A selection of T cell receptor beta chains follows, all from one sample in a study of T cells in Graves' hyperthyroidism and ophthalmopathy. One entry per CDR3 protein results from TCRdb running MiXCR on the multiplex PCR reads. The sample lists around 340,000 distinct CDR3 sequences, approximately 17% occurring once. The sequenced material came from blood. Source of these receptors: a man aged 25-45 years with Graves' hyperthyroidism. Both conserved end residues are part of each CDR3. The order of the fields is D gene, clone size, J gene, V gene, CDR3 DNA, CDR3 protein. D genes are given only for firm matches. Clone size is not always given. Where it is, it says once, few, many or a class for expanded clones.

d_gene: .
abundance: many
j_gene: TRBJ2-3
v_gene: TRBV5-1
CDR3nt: TGCGCCAGCAGCTCGTTAGCGGACTACACAGATACGCAGTATTTT
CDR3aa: CASSSLADYTDTQYF

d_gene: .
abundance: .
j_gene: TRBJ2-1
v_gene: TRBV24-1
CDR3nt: TGTGCCACCCTGACTCCCCGGACGTACAATGAGCAGTTCTTC
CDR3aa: CATLTPRTYNEQFF

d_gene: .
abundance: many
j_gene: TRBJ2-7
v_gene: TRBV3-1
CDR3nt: TGTGCCAGCAGCCAGGGGAACGAGCAGTACTTC
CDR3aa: CASSQGNEQYF

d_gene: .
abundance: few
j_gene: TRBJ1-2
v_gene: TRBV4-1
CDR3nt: TGCGCCAGCAGCCAAGGCCCACGGGGGGGATATGGCTACACCTTC
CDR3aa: CASSQGPRGGYGYTF

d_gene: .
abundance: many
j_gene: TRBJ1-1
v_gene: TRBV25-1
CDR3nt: TGTGCCAGCAGTGGACTTGTGGCTGAAGCTTTCTTT
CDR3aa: CASSGLVAEAFF

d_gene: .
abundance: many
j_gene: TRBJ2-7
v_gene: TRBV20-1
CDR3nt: TGCAGTGCTACTGCCACCGGGACACCCTTAACCGAGCAGTACTTC
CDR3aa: CSATATGTPLTEQYF

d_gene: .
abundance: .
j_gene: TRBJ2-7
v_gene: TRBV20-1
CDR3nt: TGCAGTACCAACCGAAACGTCGGCTACGAGCAGTACTTC
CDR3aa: CSTNRNVGYEQYF

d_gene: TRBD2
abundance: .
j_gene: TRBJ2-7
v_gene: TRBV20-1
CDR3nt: TGCAGTGCTCATCTCCTGACTAGCGGGAGCTACGAGCAGTACTTC
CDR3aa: CSAHLLTSGSYEQYF

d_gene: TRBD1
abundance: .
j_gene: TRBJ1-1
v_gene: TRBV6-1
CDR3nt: TGTGCCAGCATTCGGACAGGAATGAACACTGAAGCTTTCTTT
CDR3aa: CASIRTGMNTEAFF

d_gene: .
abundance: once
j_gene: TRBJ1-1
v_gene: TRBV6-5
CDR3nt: TGTGCCAGCAGTTACTCTGTAGGGCAGAACTTT
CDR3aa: CASSYSVGQNF

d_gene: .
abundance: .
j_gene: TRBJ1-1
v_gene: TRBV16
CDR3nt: TGTGCCAGCAGCCATGGGAACTCGGCTGAAGCTTTCTTT
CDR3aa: CASSHGNSAEAFF

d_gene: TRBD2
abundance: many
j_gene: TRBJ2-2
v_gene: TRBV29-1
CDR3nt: TGCAGCGTTGTGAAAGGACTAGCGCGATTCAACACCGGGGAGCTGTTTTTT
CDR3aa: CSVVKGLARFNTGELFF

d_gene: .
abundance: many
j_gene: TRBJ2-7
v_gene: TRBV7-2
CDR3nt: TGTGCCAGCAGCTACCTAACGGGGCTTACCTACGAGCAGTACTTC
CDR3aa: CASSYLTGLTYEQYF